This T cell receptor beta chain was sequenced in a study of T-cell reconstitution after alpha-beta-depleted transplantation in children. Unique molecular identifiers were built into the TCRbeta library. TCRdb recomputed calls from the PCR reads with MiXCR, one row per CDR3 protein. The sample has about 610,000 distinct CDR3 sequences; about 10% are singletons. This specimen was PBMCs from the stem cell graft donor, taken from the stem cell graft. The receptor was isolated from a human donor who donated a stem cell graft to a child with acute myeloid leukemia.

Written as DNA, the CDR3 is TGCAGCGTTGGCGCAGGGGATGGTAGGGAGACCCAGTACTTC. It specifies CSVGAGDGRETQYF. The rearrangement uses TRBV29-1 and TRBJ2-5, with a weak D call TRBD1 (6 bases). From germline, CDR1 is SQVTM and CDR2 ANQGSEA. This CDR3 spans 14 amino acids. V lost 4 bases and J 5 bases, leaving 17 bases between the germline ends.